This T cell receptor beta chain was identified during a study of cytomegalovirus exposure and HLA in healthy donors. Study-wide findings and caveats: The dataset shows that most TCR sequences were rare, while some public TCRs occurred in many donors. Subsequent analysis found a tendency for first-cohort TCR clusters to co-occur within the 120 or so validation repertoires. According to the study, 150 to 200 TCR beta chains were cytomegalovirus-associated.

As for this clone: What it binds is not known.

Data came from immunoSEQ multiplex PCR; TCRdb stores just in-frame clones and leaves some out. The data show around 200,000 clones, almost 90% seen once. The sequence derives from a woman between 18 and 29 years old in good health and CMV-seronegative. The sample comprised PBMCs.

The CDR3 bases are TGTGCCAGCAGCATCGGGAGGGGGACCACAGATACGCAGTATTTT. Its translation is CASSIGRGTTDTQYF. This chain uses TRBV6-4 with TRBJ2-3; 8 nucleotides line up with TRBD2. Germline V gene lookup returns CDR1 MRHNA and CDR2 SNTAGT. J was trimmed by 2 bases and V by 6 bases; bases with no gene match: 7. The CDR3 loop spans 15 amino acids.